The entry below gives a single TCR beta chain sequence along with its context. These data come from a study of blood T cell repertoires in COVID-19. Profiling relied on immunoSEQ multiplex PCR, and the TCRdb table lists in-frame clones only, not all of them. The sample lists about 230,000 clones; over 70% were seen once. Germline loops: CDR1 MDHEN, CDR2 SYDVKM. Between the trimmed V and J ends, which lost 6 bases and 4 bases, there was a span of 15 bases. CDR3 length equals 14 residues. The sample taken for sequencing was PBMCs or T cells enriched from blood (not recorded which). This sequence originates from a woman under 40 who had been exposed to COVID-19. The genes are TRBV28 and TRBJ1-2; TRBD1 might be the D (5 bases). The CDR3: CASRQGGGFYGYTF. As DNA, the CDR3 is TGTGCCAGCAGGCAAGGCGGGGGTTTCTATGGCTACACCTTC.